These T cell receptor beta chains were read from a single sample in a study of T cell clones after liver transplantation. The repertoire was sequenced with immunoSEQ multiplex PCR; TCRdb's copy has only in-frame clones and lacks some. This sample has around 51,000 clones, with 80% to 90% found just once. Sample: CD8+ T cells from blood, taken 12 months after liver transplant. These receptor sequences come from a human patient who received a liver transplant. The graft donor may have given rise to some T cells. The CDR3 runs from the conserved cysteine through the conserved F or W. The D gene is left open where the match is weak. Some rows mark clone size as missing; the rest say once, few, many or name a class of expanded clone.

d_call: NA
cdr3_length: 15
v_call: TRBV7-9
clone_size: NA
j_call: TRBJ2-1
cdr3_nt: TGTGCCAGCAGCTCACCGACAGGCCCCTACAATGAGCAGTTCTTC
cdr3_aa: CASSSPTGPYNEQFF

d_call: TRBD2
cdr3_length: 13
v_call: TRBV6-5
clone_size: NA
j_call: TRBJ2-5
cdr3_nt: TGTGCCAGCAGTCCCCCGGGGGGGGAGACCCAGTACTTC
cdr3_aa: CASSPPGGETQYF

d_call: TRBD2
cdr3_length: 17
v_call: TRBV28
clone_size: NA
j_call: TRBJ2-3
cdr3_nt: TGTGCCAGCAGGGGACTAGCGGGAGAGGGGGGCACAGATACGCAGTATTTT
cdr3_aa: CASRGLAGEGGTDTQYF

d_call: NA
cdr3_length: 15
v_call: TRBV6-1
clone_size: NA
j_call: TRBJ2-7
cdr3_nt: TGTGCCAGCAGTGAGTATCACCAGTCAACCTACGAGCAGTACTTC
cdr3_aa: CASSEYHQSTYEQYF

d_call: TRBD1
cdr3_length: 17
v_call: TRBV4-1
clone_size: NA
j_call: TRBJ1-4
cdr3_nt: TGCGCCAGCAGCCACCAATATCGGACAGGGAGCGGTGAAAAACTGTTTTTT
cdr3_aa: CASSHQYRTGSGEKLFF

d_call: TRBD2
cdr3_length: 16
v_call: TRBV29-1
clone_size: NA
j_call: TRBJ2-3
cdr3_nt: TGCAGCGTTGAATCCCGGACTAGCGGGAGAGGAGATACGCAGTATTTT
cdr3_aa: CSVESRTSGRGDTQYF

d_call: TRBD1
cdr3_length: 13
v_call: TRBV10-3
clone_size: NA
j_call: TRBJ2-7
cdr3_nt: TGTGCCATCAGTGGTTTAGGGGGCAACGAGCAGTACTTC
cdr3_aa: CAISGLGGNEQYF

d_call: NA
cdr3_length: 14
v_call: TRBV2
clone_size: NA
j_call: TRBJ1-1
cdr3_nt: TGTGCCAGCAGTGACAGGGATTTAGGGCCTGAAGCTTTCTTT
cdr3_aa: CASSDRDLGPEAFF

d_call: TRBD1
cdr3_length: 16
v_call: TRBV5-1
clone_size: NA
j_call: TRBJ2-5
cdr3_nt: TGCGCCAGCAGCTACGTCCTGACAGGGTCCCAAGAGACCCAGTACTTC
cdr3_aa: CASSYVLTGSQETQYF

d_call: TRBD2
cdr3_length: 15
v_call: TRBV13
clone_size: NA
j_call: TRBJ2-7
cdr3_nt: TGTGCCAGCAGCTTTACCGGGACTAGCTCCTACGAGCAGTACTTC
cdr3_aa: CASSFTGTSSYEQYF

d_call: TRBD2
cdr3_length: 13
v_call: TRBV19
clone_size: once
j_call: TRBJ2-7
cdr3_nt: TGTGCCAGTAGTAGCGGGAGAGGGTACGAGCAGTACTTC
cdr3_aa: CASSSGRGYEQYF

d_call: NA
cdr3_length: 13
v_call: TRBV14
clone_size: NA
j_call: TRBJ2-7
cdr3_nt: TGTGCCAGCAATCCGGGAGTGGGCGAGGAGCAGTACTTC
cdr3_aa: CASNPGVGEEQYF

d_call: NA
cdr3_length: 16
v_call: TRBV28
clone_size: NA
j_call: TRBJ2-5
cdr3_nt: TGTGCCAGCAGTTTCCCCCTGGACAGCTACCAAGAGACCCAGTACTTC
cdr3_aa: CASSFPLDSYQETQYF

d_call: NA
cdr3_length: 14
v_call: TRBV27
clone_size: NA
j_call: TRBJ2-1
cdr3_nt: TGTGCCAGCAGACACTTCAACTCCTACAATGAGCAGTTCTTC
cdr3_aa: CASRHFNSYNEQFF

d_call: NA
cdr3_length: 15
v_call: TRBV11-2
clone_size: NA
j_call: TRBJ1-1
cdr3_nt: TGTGCCAGCAGCTTAGACGCTCTCGGGAACACTGAAGCTTTCTTT
cdr3_aa: CASSLDALGNTEAFF

d_call: NA
cdr3_length: 14
v_call: TRBV27
clone_size: NA
j_call: TRBJ1-1
cdr3_nt: TGTGCCAGCAGTTTCGGGGCGGGGAACACTGAAGCTTTCTTT
cdr3_aa: CASSFGAGNTEAFF

d_call: TRBD1
cdr3_length: 15
v_call: TRBV27
clone_size: NA
j_call: TRBJ2-7
cdr3_nt: TGTGCCAGCAGTTTAAGGGGGACAGGGTTCTACGAGCAGTACTTC
cdr3_aa: CASSLRGTGFYEQYF

d_call: NA
cdr3_length: 14
v_call: TRBV28
clone_size: NA
j_call: TRBJ1-5
cdr3_nt: TGTGCCAGCAGCCCATGGGCAGCGAATCAGCCCCAGCATTTT
cdr3_aa: CASSPWAANQPQHF

d_call: NA
cdr3_length: 11
v_call: TRBV19
clone_size: NA
j_call: TRBJ1-1
cdr3_nt: TGTGCCAGTAGTGCGGGTCGGGGAGCTTTCTTT
cdr3_aa: CASSAGRGAFF

d_call: TRBD1
cdr3_length: 15
v_call: TRBV5-4
clone_size: NA
j_call: TRBJ2-7
cdr3_nt: TGTGCCAGCAGCCCGGGACAGGCGTTTAGGTACGAGCAGTACTTC
cdr3_aa: CASSPGQAFRYEQYF

d_call: NA
cdr3_length: 15
v_call: TRBV27
clone_size: NA
j_call: TRBJ1-4
cdr3_nt: TGTGCCAGCAGTAACCGGGACGGAGCTAATGAAAAACTGTTTTTT
cdr3_aa: CASSNRDGANEKLFF

d_call: NA
cdr3_length: 12
v_call: TRBV7-9
clone_size: NA
j_call: TRBJ2-1
cdr3_nt: TGTGCCAGCAGCTTAGGGATAAATGAGCAGTTCTTC
cdr3_aa: CASSLGINEQFF

d_call: TRBD1
cdr3_length: 14
v_call: TRBV29-1
clone_size: NA
j_call: TRBJ2-3
cdr3_nt: TGCAGCGTTGAAGGGACAGGGGTAGCAGATACGCAGTATTTT
cdr3_aa: CSVEGTGVADTQYF

d_call: NA
cdr3_length: 16
v_call: TRBV7-3
clone_size: NA
j_call: TRBJ2-3
cdr3_nt: TGTGCCAGCAGCCCCTATCCTAGCGCTACCACAGATACGCAGTATTTT
cdr3_aa: CASSPYPSATTDTQYF

d_call: NA
cdr3_length: 16
v_call: TRBV5-7
clone_size: NA
j_call: TRBJ2-7
cdr3_nt: TGTGCCAGCAGCTTGCCGCCTGGACTTCTCGTCTACGAGCAGTACTTC
cdr3_aa: CASSLPPGLLVYEQYF

d_call: TRBD2
cdr3_length: 16
v_call: TRBV7-2
clone_size: NA
j_call: TRBJ2-1
cdr3_nt: TGTGCCAGCAGCCCGCGGGGGGGAAGCTCCTACAATGAGCAGTTCTTC
cdr3_aa: CASSPRGGSSYNEQFF

d_call: NA
cdr3_length: 17
v_call: TRBV11-2
clone_size: few
j_call: TRBJ1-1
cdr3_nt: TGTGCCAGCAGCTTCATCGACAGAGGCTTAGTTAACACTGAAGCTTTCTTT
cdr3_aa: CASSFIDRGLVNTEAFF

d_call: NA
cdr3_length: 15
v_call: TRBV5-1
clone_size: NA
j_call: TRBJ2-7
cdr3_nt: TGCGCCAGCAGCACTGCCGGGACTGTTTCCTACGAGCAGTACTTC
cdr3_aa: CASSTAGTVSYEQYF

d_call: TRBD2
cdr3_length: 15
v_call: TRBV7-8
clone_size: NA
j_call: TRBJ2-7
cdr3_nt: TGTGCCAGCAGCGCAGCGGGGGGAAGCACCTACGAGCAGTACTTC
cdr3_aa: CASSAAGGSTYEQYF

d_call: NA
cdr3_length: 15
v_call: TRBV11-1
clone_size: many
j_call: TRBJ1-5
cdr3_nt: TGTGCCAGCAGCCCTACCAAAGCTGGGAATCAGCCCCAGCATTTT
cdr3_aa: CASSPTKAGNQPQHF

d_call: NA
cdr3_length: 12
v_call: TRBV5-1
clone_size: NA
j_call: TRBJ2-7
cdr3_nt: TGCGCCAGCAGCTTGGAGGGTTCCGAGCAGTACTTC
cdr3_aa: CASSLEGSEQYF

d_call: NA
cdr3_length: 15
v_call: TRBV27
clone_size: NA
j_call: TRBJ2-3
cdr3_nt: TGTGCCAGCAGGAGAGGGGTGGAAGGCACAGATACGCAGTATTTT
cdr3_aa: CASRRGVEGTDTQYF

d_call: NA
cdr3_length: 13
v_call: TRBV7-9
clone_size: NA
j_call: TRBJ1-2
cdr3_nt: TGTGCCAGCAGCTTAGGACGGCTCTATGGCTACACCTTC
cdr3_aa: CASSLGRLYGYTF

d_call: TRBD2
cdr3_length: 15
v_call: TRBV2
clone_size: once
j_call: TRBJ2-1
cdr3_nt: TGTGCCAGCAGTGTATGGGAGGGATCCTACAATGAGCAGTTCTTC
cdr3_aa: CASSVWEGSYNEQFF

d_call: TRBD1
cdr3_length: 13
v_call: TRBV23-1
clone_size: few
j_call: TRBJ2-3
cdr3_nt: TGCGCCAGCAGTCAAATCCAGGGGGATGCGCAGTATTTT
cdr3_aa: CASSQIQGDAQYF

d_call: NA
cdr3_length: 12
v_call: TRBV2
clone_size: once
j_call: TRBJ2-2
cdr3_nt: TGTGCCAGCAGTCCGAACACCGGGGAGCTGTTTTTT
cdr3_aa: CASSPNTGELFF

d_call: NA
cdr3_length: 14
v_call: TRBV6-1
clone_size: NA
j_call: TRBJ2-5
cdr3_nt: TGTGCCAGCAGTGAAGTTAGGGTGTGGGAGACCCAGTACTTC
cdr3_aa: CASSEVRVWETQYF

d_call: TRBD2
cdr3_length: 16
v_call: TRBV28
clone_size: NA
j_call: TRBJ2-7
cdr3_nt: TGTGCCAGCAGTTTAGATCGAACTAGCGGGAAGTACGAGCAGTACTTC
cdr3_aa: CASSLDRTSGKYEQYF

d_call: NA
cdr3_length: 15
v_call: TRBV27
clone_size: once
j_call: TRBJ2-3
cdr3_nt: TGTGCCAGCAGTTTACTGGGGACACTCACAGATACGCAGTATTTT
cdr3_aa: CASSLLGTLTDTQYF

d_call: TRBD2
cdr3_length: 17
v_call: TRBV19
clone_size: NA
j_call: TRBJ2-1
cdr3_nt: TGTGCCAGTAGTATAGATCGCGCGGGAGGACCCTACAATGAGCAGTTCTTC
cdr3_aa: CASSIDRAGGPYNEQFF

d_call: TRBD1
cdr3_length: 15
v_call: TRBV5-6
clone_size: NA
j_call: TRBJ2-7
cdr3_nt: TGTGCCAGCAGCCAATTCCGGGACAGGGCTTACGAGCAGTACTTC
cdr3_aa: CASSQFRDRAYEQYF

d_call: NA
cdr3_length: 13
v_call: TRBV30
clone_size: NA
j_call: TRBJ1-1
cdr3_nt: TGTGCCTGGAGTGTACGGGGGGGCACTGAAGCTTTCTTT
cdr3_aa: CAWSVRGGTEAFF

d_call: NA
cdr3_length: 14
v_call: TRBV28
clone_size: few
j_call: TRBJ1-2
cdr3_nt: TGTGCCAGCAGGGTACTGGGCCTGGACTATGGCTACACCTTC
cdr3_aa: CASRVLGLDYGYTF

d_call: NA
cdr3_length: 13
v_call: TRBV28
clone_size: many
j_call: TRBJ2-7
cdr3_nt: TGTGCCAGCAGCCCGACCGATTCCTACGAGCAGTACTTC
cdr3_aa: CASSPTDSYEQYF

d_call: NA
cdr3_length: 12
v_call: TRBV4-3
clone_size: few
j_call: TRBJ2-7
cdr3_nt: TGCGCCAGCAGCCACCAACGCGGCGAGCAGTACTTC
cdr3_aa: CASSHQRGEQYF

d_call: TRBD1
cdr3_length: 15
v_call: TRBV4-1
clone_size: NA
j_call: TRBJ2-7
cdr3_nt: TGCGCCAGCAGCCAATCGACAGGGGCCCCTGACGAGCAGTACTTC
cdr3_aa: CASSQSTGAPDEQYF

d_call: NA
cdr3_length: 12
v_call: TRBV5-1
clone_size: NA
j_call: TRBJ2-3
cdr3_nt: TGCGCCAGCAGCTGGAGCACAGATACGCAGTATTTT
cdr3_aa: CASSWSTDTQYF

d_call: NA
cdr3_length: 12
v_call: TRBV30
clone_size: NA
j_call: TRBJ2-4
cdr3_nt: TGTGCCTGGAGTGAAGCGGGTAGCATTCAGTACTTC
cdr3_aa: CAWSEAGSIQYF

d_call: NA
cdr3_length: 14
v_call: TRBV27
clone_size: NA
j_call: TRBJ2-7
cdr3_nt: TGTGCCAGCAGCCTCGGGGGCGGAGCCTACGAGCAGTACTTC
cdr3_aa: CASSLGGGAYEQYF